This T cell receptor (beta chain) was retrieved from a study of CD8+CD57+ T cells in acquired aplastic anemia. Study details: Among healthy donors, CD4+ cells averaged roughly 11 million reads. Study conclusions and caveats: CD8+ Simpson's diversity in patients was not significantly different from that in controls. Patients had roughly 31 CD8+ CDR3 sequences in common with controls (the shared set).

The CDR3 runs to 19 residues. Germline V CDR1 and CDR2: SGHRS, YFSETQ. Trimming stripped 0 bases from V and 4 bases from J, with 25 bases between. This clonotype was seen at least ten times. The antigen remains undetermined. Profiles of TCR beta VDJ and CDR3 were generated from a genomic DNA template. From the reads, TCRdb called clonotypes with MiXCR, one entry per CDR3 protein. This table has approximately 65,000 distinct CDR3 sequences, around 50% appearing once. The specimen sequenced was sorted CD4+, CD8+, or CD8+CD57+ T cells (not recorded which) from PBMCs. The clonotype comes from a human donor in good health, serving as a control. The V gene is TRBV5-1, the J gene TRBJ1-1, with D tentatively TRBD1 (5 bases). The CDR3 bases are TGCGCCAGCAGCTTGGCCAAAGGCGTCAGGGTGGAGGCTGGCACTGAAGCTTTCTTT. Amino acids: CASSLAKGVRVEAGTEAFF.